Sequencing of this T cell receptor (beta chain) was carried out in a study of tumor-infiltrating lymphocytes in primary liver carcinoma. Study information: Samples yielded about 3.5 to 7.5 million productive TCRbeta reads, similar across tissue types. General study points: Since sampling was bulk and unsorted, CD4+ and CD8+ repertoires were not compared. Tumors and blood were compared for top-250-clone fraction, and tumors had the significantly higher value (p = 0.039).

This clonotype was picked up one time. Its antigen is not known. One junction end disagrees with the germline gene, perhaps due to a read error. For blood RNA, unsorted whole blood served as the source, and germline DNA was extracted too. Patients carried chronic HBV infection without prior treatment. A constant-region primer primed TCR beta cDNA synthesis from 400 to 550 ng of total RNA. It was through three nested multiplex PCR rounds of slightly modified ARM-PCR that TCR beta libraries arose. Both of the initial two PCR rounds ran for around 9 cycles and employed TRBV1-TRBV30 forward primers alongside a C-beta reverse primer. MiXCR, applied by TCRdb to the multiplex PCR reads, yields one record per CDR3 protein. The profile shows about 330,000 distinct CDR3 sequences, around 60% of them singletons. Per the germline V gene, CDR1 is PRHDT and CDR2 is FYEKMQ (reference sequence). There are 17 residues in the CDR3.

The sequenced material came from peripheral blood. The source is a man in his forties with primary liver carcinoma and hepatitis B virus infection. The chain joins TRBV13 to TRBJ2-1; no clear D. Here the CDR3 DNA reads TGTGTCAGCAGCTTACTTTCGGAAGCGCACTCATACAATGAGCAGTTCTTC. It specifies CVSSLLSEAHSYNEQFF. Full variable domain (outside the CDR3, taken from reference TRBV13 and TRBJ2-1): AAGVIQSPRHLIKEKRETATLKCYPIPRHDTVYWYQQGPGQDPQFLISFYEKMQSDKGSIPDRFSAQQFSDYHSELNMSSLELGDSALYFCVSSLLSEAHSYNEQFFGPGTRLTVL.